Following are 6 T cell receptor beta chains from one sample sequenced in a study of T cells in Graves' hyperthyroidism and ophthalmopathy. RNA transcripts gave rise to amplified TCR beta CDR3 regions. An initial round of RT-PCR targeting the TCR CDR3 relied on the HTBI primer set. TCRdb reprocessed the multiplex PCR reads with MiXCR, giving one entry per CDR3 protein. The repertoire holds approximately 620,000 distinct CDR3 sequences, with roughly 14% as singletons. Input material: blood. Receptors were obtained from a woman aged 25 to 39 with Graves' hyperthyroidism that later progressed to Graves' ophthalmopathy.

This clonotype was observed at least ten times. The rearrangement joins TRBV12-3 or TRBV12-4 to TRBJ1-1; the D gene is possibly TRBD1 (6 bases). CDR3 length: 15 amino acids. V dropped 6 bases and J dropped 5 bases, with 19 bases sitting between them. The CDR3: CASSPYRVGRTEAFF. The CDR3 DNA sequence: TGTGCCAGCAGCCCGTACAGGGTCGGGAGGACTGAAGCTTTCTTT.

V usage is TRBV19 and J usage is TRBJ1-6; possibly TRBD1 for D (6 bases). The V gene lost 5 bases and the J gene lost 7 bases, with 12 bases spanning the gap. The CDR3 totals 14 residues. Germline lookup yields CDR1 LNHDA and CDR2 SQIVND (reference sequence). CDR3 region: CASSRWTENSPLHF. In nucleotides, the CDR3 is TGTGCCAGTAGTCGATGGACAGAGAATTCACCCCTCCACTTT.

This clonotype has more than one count but fewer than ten. The J gene is TRBJ2-7, the V gene TRBV6-1, with TRBD2 matching over 10 bases. Germline V CDR1 and CDR2: MNHNS, SASEGT. The J segment lost 7 bases and the V segment lost 7 bases, leaving 13 bases of the junction unmatched. This CDR3 has 15 amino acids. CDR3: CASTPGSGRAQEQYF. The CDR3, as DNA: TGTGCCAGCACACCAGGGAGCGGGAGGGCCCAAGAGCAGTACTTC.

The gene calls are TRBV7-2 and TRBJ1-1, with unresolved D. V lost 5 bases, J lost 4 bases, and 14 bases lay in between. This CDR3 comprises 14 residues. The germline gives CDR1 SGHTA, CDR2 FQGNSA. CDR3 bases: TGTGCCAGCAGCCGTTGGAGGGCCCCCACTGAAGCTTTCTTT. This sequence encodes CASSRWRAPTEAFF.

There are a few counts of this clonotype. This chain joins TRBV7-2 and TRBJ1-6; D gene unclear. Trimming removed 4 bases from V and 8 bases from J, with 15 bases in between. The CDR3 loop spans 15 amino acids. The V gene's germline CDR1 is SGHTA and CDR2 FQGNSA. The CDR3 sequence is CASSSGYGSYSPLHF. CDR3 coding DNA: TGTGCCAGCAGCTCCGGGTACGGTAGTTATTCACCCCTCCACTTT. Full variable domain (missing parts from reference TRBV7-2 and TRBJ1-6): GAGVSQSPSNKVTEKGKDVELRCDPISGHTALYWYRQSLGQGLEFLIYFQGNSAPDKSGLPSDRFSAERTGGSVSTLTIQRTQQEDSAVYLCASSSGYGSYSPLHFGNGTRLTVT.

There are many counts of this clonotype. The rearrangement uses TRBV10-3 and TRBJ2-1; 8 bases are a match to TRBD2. V shed 6 bases and J 6 bases; nucleotides not matched to a gene: 7. Per germline, CDR1 ENHRY and CDR2 SYGVKD. The length of the CDR3 is 14 residues. In DNA form, the CDR3 reads TGTGCCATCAGCCCCCCCAGCGGGAGCAATGAGCAGTTCTTC. Protein sequence: CAISPPSGSNEQFF.